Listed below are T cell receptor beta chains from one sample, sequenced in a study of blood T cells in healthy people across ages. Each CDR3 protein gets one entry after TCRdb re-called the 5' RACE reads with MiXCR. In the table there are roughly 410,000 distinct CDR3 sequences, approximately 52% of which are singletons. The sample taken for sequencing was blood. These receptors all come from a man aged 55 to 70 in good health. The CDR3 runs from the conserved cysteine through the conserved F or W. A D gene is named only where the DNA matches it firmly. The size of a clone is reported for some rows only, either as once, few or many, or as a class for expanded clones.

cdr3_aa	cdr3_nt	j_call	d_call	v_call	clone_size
CASREGAGVQETQYF	TGTGCCAGCAGAGAAGGGGCCGGGGTGCAAGAGACCCAGTACTTC	TRBJ2-5	-	TRBV28	-
CASRSRDTTYEQYF	TGTGCCAGCAGGAGCCGGGACACCACCTACGAGCAGTACTTC	TRBJ2-7	-	TRBV6-5	-
CASGLVSRQGLSLAGSMDEQFF	TGTGCTAGTGGTTTGGTCTCCAGACAGGGGCTTTCACTAGCGGGGAGTATGGATGAGCAGTTCTTC	TRBJ2-1	TRBD2	TRBV12-5	few
CASRLAGGRGTQYF	TGTGCCAGCAGACTAGCGGGAGGGCGGGGGACCCAGTACTTC	TRBJ2-5	TRBD2	TRBV12-3/TRBV12-4	-
CASSPGTEAFF	TGTGCCAGCAGTCCCGGCACTGAAGCTTTCTTT	TRBJ1-1	-	TRBV28	-
CSVDWEARTDTQYF	TGCAGCGTTGATTGGGAGGCACGGACAGATACGCAGTATTTT	TRBJ2-3	-	TRBV29-1	few
CASRGQNNEKLFF	TGTGCCAGCAGGGGACAGAATAATGAAAAACTGTTTTTT	TRBJ1-4	TRBD1	TRBV12-3/TRBV12-4	-
CSATAREQYF	TGCAGTGCTACGGCACGCGAGCAGTACTTC	TRBJ2-7	-	TRBV20-1	few
CASSLVVGSYEQYF	TGTGCCAGCAGTTTAGTTGTGGGCTCCTACGAGCAGTACTTC	TRBJ2-7	-	TRBV28	few
CASSLQGAGPHGGNEQYF	TGCGCCAGCAGCTTGCAGGGCGCGGGTCCACATGGGGGGAATGAGCAGTACTTC	TRBJ2-5	-	TRBV5-1	once
CASSEVGTVWDDGYTF	TGTGCCAGCAGTGAAGTAGGGACAGTCTGGGATGATGGCTACACCTTC	TRBJ1-2	TRBD1	TRBV6-1	few
CASTSGGKGEQYF	TGTGCCAGCACCTCGGGGGGCAAGGGCGAGCAGTACTTC	TRBJ2-7	-	TRBV7-9	few
CASSGGQFNNEQFF	TGTGCCAGCAGCGGCGGACAATTCAACAATGAGCAGTTCTTC	TRBJ2-1	-	TRBV3-1	-
CSATITGREKLFF	TGCAGTGCTACCATAACAGGGCGAGAAAAACTGTTTTTT	TRBJ1-4	-	TRBV20-1	-
CASSLDSEQYF	TGCGCCAGCAGCTTGGACAGCGAGCAGTACTTC	TRBJ2-7	-	TRBV5-1	few
CSAPDRYSNQPQHF	TGCAGTGCCCCGGACAGATATAGCAATCAGCCCCAGCATTTT	TRBJ1-5	-	TRBV20-1	-
CSASVPVFYGYTF	TGCAGTGCTAGTGTACCGGTTTTCTATGGCTACACCTTC	TRBJ1-2	-	TRBV20-1	-
CSAPNSGDRTDTQYF	TGCAGTGCTCCGAATAGCGGGGATCGAACAGATACGCAGTATTTT	TRBJ2-3	TRBD2	TRBV20-1	few
CASSPGGDPTDTQYF	TGTGCCAGCTCACCAGGGGGAGATCCCACAGATACGCAGTATTTT	TRBJ2-3	-	TRBV18	-
CASSLGTSVHEQFF	TGTGCCAGCAGCTTAGGGACTAGCGTCCATGAGCAGTTCTTC	TRBJ2-1	TRBD2	TRBV7-2	many
CASSLGSTAYEQYF	TGTGCCAGCAGCTTAGGGAGCACGGCCTACGAGCAGTACTTC	TRBJ2-7	-	TRBV7-9	-
CASSQEGQGNQETQYF	TGTGCCAGCAGCCAAGAAGGGCAGGGAAACCAAGAGACCCAGTACTTC	TRBJ2-5	-	TRBV4-2	-
CASGHNRGAGDNAWLSTDTQYF	TGTGCTAGTGGACACAACCGAGGGGCGGGGGACAACGCTTGGCTTAGCACAGATACGCAGTATTTT	TRBJ2-3	-	TRBV12-5	-